This is a list of T cell receptor beta chains from one sample in a study of blood T cell repertoires in COVID-19. Measured with immunoSEQ multiplex PCR; TCRdb has only the in-frame clones, and not every one. The sample yields about 120,000 clones, approximately 80% seen once. The material sequenced was peripheral blood. The receptors were gathered from a human donor in a cohort sampled during active COVID-19. CDR3s include the opening cysteine and the closing phenylalanine or tryptophan. D genes are given only for firm matches. A clone size is listed for some rows: how often the clone was seen (once, few, many), or a class if it is expanded.

j_call	v_call	clone_size	d_call	cdr3_nt	cdr3_aa
TRBJ2-5	TRBV11-3	-	-	TGTGCCAGCAGCTTAGGCACCGCGGCGCAAGAGACCCAGTACTTC	CASSLGTAAQETQYF
TRBJ1-4	TRBV9	-	TRBD1	TGTGCCAGCAGCGTAGGACAGGGTAATGAAAAACTGTTTTTT	CASSVGQGNEKLFF
TRBJ2-3	TRBV24-1	few	TRBD2	TGTGCCACCAGTGATAGGGGACTAGCGGAGCCCTATACGCAGTATTTT	CATSDRGLAEPYTQYF
TRBJ1-2	TRBV5-6	-	TRBD1	TGTGCCAGCAGCGTGGGACAGGGTTACGGCTACACCTTC	CASSVGQGYGYTF
TRBJ2-3	TRBV5-1	-	TRBD2	TGCGCCAGCAGCTTGGCTAGCGGGGCGTCCTTTAACACAGATACGCAGTATTTT	CASSLASGASFNTDTQYF
TRBJ2-7	TRBV7-9	-	TRBD2	TGTGCCAGCAGCCCGACCCCCGGGACTAGCGGATCCTACGAGCAGTACTTC	CASSPTPGTSGSYEQYF
TRBJ1-4	TRBV30	-	-	TGTGCCTGGAGTGTAGGGGATAAACTGTTTTTT	CAWSVGDKLFF
TRBJ1-5	TRBV2	-	-	TGTGCCAGCAGTGGACGAGGGGGACATTCGAGTCAGCCCCAGCATTTT	CASSGRGGHSSQPQHF
TRBJ1-2	TRBV28	once	TRBD1	TGTGCCAGCAGTTTGGGACAGGGGGAGGGGTTCAGCGGCTACACCTTC	CASSLGQGEGFSGYTF
TRBJ1-6	TRBV6-1	-	TRBD1	TGTGCCAGCAGTGACAGGGGGCGCATAAATTCACCCCTCCACTTT	CASSDRGRINSPLHF
TRBJ1-4	TRBV6-5	-	-	TGTGCCAGCAGTTACCGATACCTTACGGGGGAAAAACTGTTTTTT	CASSYRYLTGEKLFF
TRBJ2-3	TRBV6-4	-	TRBD2	TGTGCCAGCAGTCCTAGCGGAGGGACAGATACGCAGTATTTT	CASSPSGGTDTQYF
TRBJ1-2	TRBV9	-	-	TGTGCCAGCAGCGAGCCACCAGAGGGGACTGCGACTTATGGCTACACCTTC	CASSEPPEGTATYGYTF
TRBJ1-2	TRBV3-1/TRBV3-2	-	-	TGTGCCAGCAACCAGAAACGGGGGGGCGGCTACACCTTC	CASNQKRGGGYTF
TRBJ1-2	TRBV4-2	-	TRBD1	TGTGCCAGCAGCCAAGAAACAGGGGGCGGCGGCGGCTACACCTTC	CASSQETGGGGGYTF
TRBJ1-3	TRBV11-3	-	TRBD1	TGTGCCAGCAGCGACAGGGGTGCAGGAAACACCATATATTTT	CASSDRGAGNTIYF